The 23 T cell receptor beta chains given below trace back to one sample, sequenced in a study of OX40 agonist ivuxolimab in advanced cancers. Measured with immunoSEQ multiplex PCR; TCRdb has only the in-frame clones, and not every one. Of about 35,000 clones in the sample, around 85% were seen once. Sequences were derived from CD4+ or CD8+ T cells sorted from blood, sampled in a trial of the OX40 agonist ivuxolimab. These receptors all come from an adult with an advanced solid tumor such as melanoma, head and neck, liver or kidney cancer.

The chain is built from TRBV6-4 and TRBJ2-7, with no clear D. The CDR3 covers 11 residues. The germline gives CDR1 MRHNA, CDR2 SNTAGT. V lost 5 bases, J lost 3 bases, and 5 bases lay in between. The CDR3 DNA sequence: TGTGCCAGCAGTACCAGCTACGAGCAGTACTTC. As protein: CASSTSYEQYF.

V and J are TRBV19 and TRBJ2-2, with D possibly being TRBD1 (6 bases). The ends were cut back, 4 bases at V and 3 bases at J, with 12 bases in the middle. Per germline, CDR1 LNHDA and CDR2 SQIVND (reference sequence). CDR3 length: 15 residues. CDR3 DNA sequence: TGTGCCAGTAGTACTTACGACAGGTACACCGGGGAGCTGTTTTTT. This gives the protein CASSTYDRYTGELFF.

The chain has TRBV7-8 and TRBJ1-5; 7 nucleotides match TRBD1. J gave up 0 bases and V 4 bases, and 3 bases lay outside the gene matches. The CDR3 totals 15 residues. Per germline, CDR1 SGHVS and CDR2 FQNEAQ. In DNA form, the CDR3 reads TGTGCCAGCAGCTCAGGGGGGGGTAGCAATCAGCCCCAGCATTTT. This encodes CASSSGGGSNQPQHF.

V gene TRBV27 combines with J gene TRBJ2-3, with 9 bases lining up with TRBD1. This CDR3 region has 17 residues. The V segment lost 3 bases and the J segment 3 bases; nucleotides outside the gene matches: 10. In germline, CDR1 is MNHEY, CDR2 SMNVEV (reference sequence). CDR3 region: CASSFSGTGNPTDTQYF. The CDR3 DNA reads TGTGCCAGCAGTTTTTCCGGGACAGGGAATCCGACAGATACGCAGTATTTT.

V gene TRBV7-9 combines with J gene TRBJ2-2, with D possibly TRBD1 on 5 matching bases. V was shortened by 11 bases and J by 1 base, with 17 bases between the two germline ends. Per germline, CDR1 SEHNR and CDR2 FQNEAQ (reference sequence). This CDR3 region has 15 residues. CDR3 DNA: TGTGCCCTGCCCTCAGGGCAGATGAACACCGGGGAGCTGTTTTTT. It codes for CALPSGQMNTGELFF.

This clone has just a few counts. V and J are TRBV6-1 and TRBJ2-7, with D uncertain. Per germline, CDR1 MNHNS and CDR2 SASEGT. The CDR3 runs to 12 residues. Trimming pared 8 bases from V and 3 bases from J, leaving 11 bases between. The CDR3 DNA reads TGTGCCAGCGAAAGGACCGGCTACGAGCAGTACTTC. It is translated as CASERTGYEQYF.

The rearrangement uses TRBV7-8 and TRBJ2-1; possibly TRBD2 for D (5 bases). The CDR3 totals 16 residues. Germline V gene sequence: CDR1 SGHVS, CDR2 FQNEAQ. V dropped 6 bases and J dropped 5 bases, with 20 bases sitting between them. CDR3 region: CASSPTWQRLNNEQFF. The DNA for the CDR3 is TGTGCCAGCAGTCCAACCTGGCAGCGGTTAAACAATGAGCAGTTCTTC.

The genes are TRBV28 and TRBJ2-3; TRBD1 aligns across 9 bases. CDR1 and CDR2 from the germline V gene are MDHEN and SYDVKM. V shed 7 bases and J 0 bases; nucleotides not matched to a gene: 8. The CDR3 has 16 amino acids. The CDR3 region has the DNA TGTGCCAGCACCCCCGACGGACAGGGGAGCACAGATACGCAGTATTTT. Amino acid sequence: CASTPDGQGSTDTQYF.

This clone is labeled as medium-sized. This chain connects TRBV6-8 to TRBJ2-5; no definite D call. The CDR3 runs to 13 residues. V was cut by 5 bases and J by 2 bases, with 9 bases left in between. Germline V gene sequence: CDR1 MNHGY, CDR2 SAAAGT. The CDR3 bases are TGTGCCAGCAGTCCCCGCCAGCAAGAGACCCAGTACTTC. Residues: CASSPRQQETQYF.

In this sample, this clone turned up once. The J gene is TRBJ2-7, the V gene TRBV23-1, with 10 positions matching TRBD1. TRBV23-1 is recorded as an ORF, its role being uncertain. V trimming: 5 bases; J trimming: 0 bases; junction bases outside the gene matches: 7. The CDR3 consists of 16 residues. The CDR3: CASSYARDRGSYEQYF. Written as DNA, the CDR3 is TGCGCCAGCAGTTATGCCCGGGACAGGGGCTCCTACGAGCAGTACTTC.

The chain employs TRBV18 and TRBJ2-3; D could derive from TRBD1 or TRBD2 (5 bases each). V was trimmed by 2 bases and J by 1 base, leaving 13 bases between them. Germline V gives CDR1 KGHSH, CDR2 LQKENI. The CDR3 consists of 16 residues. The CDR3 nucleotides read TGTGCCAGCTCACCAGTCCTTGGGGGAGGCACAGATACGCAGTATTTT. Translated, it gives CASSPVLGGGTDTQYF.

The rearrangement links TRBV27 to TRBJ2-7; 10 bases align to TRBD1. This CDR3 is 14 amino acids long. Germline CDR1 and CDR2: MNHEY and SMNVEV (reference sequence). Losses at the gene ends were 4 bases for V and 5 bases for J; bases not matched to a gene: 5. The CDR3 sequence is CASSYGTGDHEQYF. CDR3 DNA sequence: TGTGCCAGCAGTTACGGGACAGGGGACCACGAGCAGTACTTC.

This chain joins TRBV5-5 and TRBJ1-1; 8 bases map to TRBD1. J was trimmed by 2 bases and V by 2 bases; bases with no gene match: 5. CDR1 and CDR2 from the germline V gene are SGHKS and YYEKEE (reference sequence). The CDR3 totals 15 residues. The CDR3 region is CASSLAGTGNTEAFF. DNA for the CDR3: TGTGCCAGCAGCTTAGCCGGGACAGGAAACACTGAAGCTTTCTTT.

V and J are TRBV7-8 and TRBJ2-7; D gene ambiguous. The CDR3 runs to 13 residues. V was pared by 4 bases and J by 1 base, with 8 bases between. CDR1 is SGHVS and CDR2 is FQNEAQ in the germline V gene. The CDR3 loop is CASSSLTSYEQYF. The CDR3 DNA reads TGTGCCAGCAGCTCCCTGACGTCCTACGAGCAGTACTTC.

The chain couples TRBV4-2 to TRBJ2-7; the D gene is possibly TRBD2 (5 bases). The CDR3 covers 16 residues. From germline, CDR1 is LGHNA and CDR2 YNFKEQ. Trimming took 1 base from V and 1 from J, leaving 14 bases between them. The CDR3 sequence: CASSQVGGGGSYEQYF. CDR3 in DNA: TGTGCCAGCAGCCAAGTTGGAGGTGGAGGATCCTACGAGCAGTACTTC.

V usage is TRBV5-1 and J usage is TRBJ2-5, with 8 nucleotides matching TRBD1. This CDR3 is 14 amino acids long. CDR1 is SGHRS, CDR2 YFSETQ, per germline. V was pared by 3 bases and J by 3 bases, with 4 bases of the junction left unmatched. CDR3 region: CASSSRTGKETQYF. DNA for the CDR3: TGCGCCAGCAGCTCAAGGACAGGGAAAGAGACCCAGTACTTC. Based on the CDR3 plus reference TRBV5-1 and TRBJ2-5, the full variable domain is KAGVTQTPRYLIKTRGQQVTLSCSPISGHRSVSWYQQTPGQGLQFLFEYFSETQRNKGNFPGRFSGRQFSNSRSEMNVSTLELGDSALYLCASSSRTGKETQYFGPGTRLLVL.

The rearrangement joins TRBV19 to TRBJ2-1; 8 bases line up with TRBD2. After removal of 10 bases from V and 0 bases from J, the junction contained 5 bases not matched to a gene. Germline lookup yields CDR1 LNHDA and CDR2 SQIVND (reference sequence). The CDR3 runs to 14 residues. The CDR3 spells CATRGGSSYNEQFF. The CDR3 DNA sequence: TGTGCCACCCGCGGGGGGAGCTCCTACAATGAGCAGTTCTTC.

V usage is TRBV30 and J usage is TRBJ1-6, with D unresolved. Germline CDR1 is GTSNPN and CDR2 is SVGIG (reference sequence). The V end was cut by 8 bases, the J end by 0 bases, with 11 bases between. This CDR3 comprises 14 residues. CDR3 residues: CAIDPSSYNSPLHF. Here the CDR3 DNA reads TGTGCCATTGATCCGAGCTCCTATAATTCACCCCTCCACTTT.

Turning to this clone: The junction departs from germline at one end; a sequencing error may be responsible. This sample includes further DNA sequences coding for the same CDR3. CDR3 sequence: CASSQSSYEQYF. The CDR3 DNA follows: TGTGCCAGCAGTCAATCATCATACGAGCAGTACTTC. The chain uses TRBV16 and TRBJ2-7; no firm D call. Germline CDR1 KGHSY, CDR2 FQNENV. CDR3 length: 12 residues.

The rearrangement uses TRBV19 and TRBJ2-2; D may be TRBD1 or TRBD2 (5 bases each). Between the trimmed V and J ends, which lost 8 bases and 0 bases, there was a span of 13 bases. Germline assignment: CDR1 LNHDA and CDR2 SQIVND (reference sequence). This CDR3 is 15 amino acids long. The DNA of the CDR3 is TGTGCCAGTCGGGGCAGGGCCGCGAACACCGGGGAGCTGTTTTTT. Residues: CASRGRAANTGELFF.

V gene TRBV6-1 combines with J gene TRBJ1-5; possible D gene TRBD1, 5 bases. The CDR3 runs 15 residues. From germline, CDR1 is MNHNS and CDR2 SASEGT. Trimming took off 7 bases at V and 0 bases at J, with 13 bases between the two ends. CDR3: CASIWGGNSNQPQHF. As DNA, the CDR3 is TGTGCCAGCATATGGGGGGGGAATAGCAATCAGCCCCAGCATTTT.

The rearrangement uses TRBV6-1 and TRBJ2-3, with TRBD2 matching 14 bases. V shed 4 bases and J 4 bases; nucleotides not matched to a gene: 4. The CDR3 covers 16 residues. Germline values: CDR1 MNHNS, CDR2 SASEGT. CDR3: CASSVRLAGGPDTQYF. The CDR3 DNA sequence: TGTGCCAGCAGTGTCAGACTAGCGGGGGGGCCAGATACGCAGTATTTT.

V is TRBV6-1 and J is TRBJ2-7; TRBD2 is a possible D gene (7 bases). The V end was cut by 6 bases, the J end by 5 bases, with 17 bases between. The CDR3 totals 14 residues. The germline V gene has CDR1 MNHNS and CDR2 SASEGT. CDR3 sequence (DNA): TGTGCCAGCAGGACCGCGAGGGGGGGGAACGAGCAGTACTTC. It yields the protein CASRTARGGNEQYF.